These T cell receptor beta chains were read from a single sample in a study of blood T cells in healthy people across ages. TCRdb re-analysed the 5' RACE reads in MiXCR, keeping a single row per CDR3 protein. The table records around 750,000 distinct CDR3 sequences, about 53% of them present only once. The specimen was blood. Receptors were obtained from a man older than 75 in good health. Each CDR3 is given with its conserved first and last residue. D genes are given only for firm matches. Rows give clone size only sometimes, using once, few, many, or a class for an expanded clone.

d_gene	v_gene	abundance	j_gene	CDR3aa	CDR3nt
TRBD2	TRBV6-5	.	TRBJ2-1	CASSYSIQRGTYEQFF	TGTGCCAGCAGTTACTCGATCCAGCGGGGTACATATGAGCAGTTCTTC
.	TRBV6-6	.	TRBJ2-6	CASSPPASAGANVLTF	TGTGCCAGCAGTCCCCCCGCGTCGGCTGGGGCCAACGTCCTGACTTTC
TRBD1	TRBV5-6	.	TRBJ2-4	CASSYGTGQGKNIQYF	TGTGCCAGCAGCTACGGGACAGGGCAGGGCAAAAACATTCAGTACTTC
.	TRBV6-6	few	TRBJ1-2	CASSYTDNYGYTF	TGTGCCAGCAGTTACACGGACAACTATGGCTACACCTTC
TRBD1	TRBV20-1	.	TRBJ1-1	CSALDRGGLNTEAFF	TGCAGTGCCCTCGACAGGGGAGGCCTGAACACTGAAGCTTTCTTT
TRBD1	TRBV6-5	.	TRBJ2-7	CASKGGTGAYEQYF	TGTGCCAGCAAAGGGGGGACAGGGGCCTACGAGCAGTACTTC
TRBD2	TRBV4-2	.	TRBJ2-3	CASSQESGLAGGGSGRYAYF	TGTGCCAGCAGCCAAGAGAGTGGCCTAGCGGGAGGTGGGTCGGGCAGATACGCGTATTTT
.	TRBV6-2/TRBV6-3	few	TRBJ2-1	CASSYSGLGSNEQFF	TGTGCCAGCAGTTACTCGGGCCTAGGCTCCAATGAGCAGTTCTTC
TRBD2	TRBV2	.	TRBJ2-1	CASTASGNEQFF	TGTGCCAGCACGGCTAGCGGGAATGAGCAGTTCTTC
.	TRBV28	.	TRBJ2-7	CASSLPDPFYEQYF	TGTGCCAGCAGTCTACCCGACCCGTTTTACGAGCAGTACTTC
TRBD1	TRBV29-1	.	TRBJ2-7	CGGYWDRRSYEQYF	TGCGGCGGATATTGGGACAGGCGATCCTACGAGCAGTACTTC
.	TRBV15	.	TRBJ1-2	CATSREATTLGGGAYGYTF	TGTGCCACCAGCAGAGAAGCGACGACTCTAGGAGGGGGGGCGTATGGCTACACCTTC
.	TRBV7-8	once	TRBJ2-7	CASSLVGSSVYEQYF	TGTGCCAGCAGCTTAGTTGGTAGCTCGGTCTACGAGCAGTACTTC
.	TRBV7-9	few	TRBJ2-6	CASSPSTGANVLTF	TGTGCCAGCAGCCCTAGTACTGGGGCCAACGTCCTGACTTTC
.	TRBV28	.	TRBJ2-7	CASSLSLSSYEQYF	TGTGCCAGCAGTTTATCGCTCAGCTCCTACGAGCAGTACTTC
.	TRBV10-3	.	TRBJ1-2	CAISESGLTSYGYTF	TGTGCCATCAGTGAGTCGGGTTTGACTAGCTATGGCTACACCTTC
.	TRBV20-1	.	TRBJ2-3	CSASPATGTDTQYF	TGCAGTGCTTCCCCGGCGACTGGCACAGATACGCAGTATTTT
TRBD2	TRBV12-3/TRBV12-4	few	TRBJ2-1	CASTPASGGENEQFF	TGTGCCAGCACCCCGGCTAGCGGAGGGGAGAATGAGCAGTTCTTC
.	TRBV20-1	.	TRBJ2-7	CSARGGLNYYEQYF	TGCAGTGCTAGAGGAGGACTTAACTACTACGAGCAGTACTTC
TRBD1	TRBV2	.	TRBJ1-2	CASSQGQFGYTF	TGTGCCAGCAGCCAGGGACAGTTTGGCTACACCTTC
TRBD1	TRBV27	few	TRBJ1-6	CASSLGTVNSPLHF	TGTGCCAGCAGTCTCGGGACAGTCAATTCACCCCTCCACTTT
.	TRBV9	.	TRBJ2-3	CASSVVGRNSAKDTQYF	TGTGCCAGCAGCGTAGTGGGACGCAATTCAGCAAAAGATACGCAGTATTTT
.	TRBV5-5	.	TRBJ2-3	CASSLGAGANRYAYF	TGTGCCAGCAGCTTGGGTGCAGGGGCGAACAGATACGCGTATTTT
TRBD2	TRBV7-9	.	TRBJ2-1	CASSTGGSSGNEQFF	TGTGCCAGCAGCACGGGGGGGAGCAGTGGCAATGAGCAGTTCTTC
TRBD2	TRBV5-8	.	TRBJ2-1	CASSLGDYSGGEQFF	TGTGCCAGCAGCTTAGGGGACTATAGTGGAGGTGAGCAGTTCTTC
.	TRBV18	.	TRBJ1-1	CASSGDARNTEAFF	TGTGCCAGCTCTGGGGATGCGAGGAACACTGAAGCTTTCTTT
.	TRBV24-1	.	TRBJ2-5	CATSDRETQYF	TGTGCCACCAGTGATCGAGAGACCCAGTACTTC
.	TRBV29-1	few	TRBJ2-7	CSVGIGAYEQYF	TGCAGCGTTGGAATAGGGGCTTACGAGCAGTACTTC
TRBD2	TRBV7-9	.	TRBJ2-1	CASSTYSGRRLQIGNEQFF	TGTGCCAGCAGCACCTATAGCGGGAGGCGGCTTCAAATTGGGAATGAGCAGTTCTTC
.	TRBV7-9	many	TRBJ2-5	CASSLAGREEGTQYF	TGTGCCAGCAGCTTAGCGGGCCGGGAAGAAGGGACCCAGTACTTC
.	TRBV5-1	.	TRBJ1-2	CASSLGVGVDGYTF	TGCGCCAGCAGCTTGGGGGTAGGCGTCGATGGCTACACCTTC
TRBD2	TRBV19	.	TRBJ2-7	CASSSSSGTRYEQYF	TGTGCCAGTAGTTCCTCTAGCGGGACCCGCTACGAGCAGTACTTC
.	TRBV20-1	.	TRBJ2-7	CSASVRMGEQYF	TGCAGTGCTAGCGTCCGGATGGGCGAGCAGTACTTC
.	TRBV2	.	TRBJ2-7	CATRQGESYNEQYF	TGTGCCACGAGGCAAGGAGAGTCCTACAATGAGCAGTACTTC
TRBD2	TRBV6-5	few	TRBJ2-1	CATTIAGTYNEQFF	TGTGCCACCACAATAGCGGGAACCTACAATGAGCAGTTCTTC
.	TRBV7-9	.	TRBJ1-1	CASSLGNRKDRSTEAFF	TGTGCCAGCAGCTTAGGGAACCGGAAGGATCGAAGCACTGAAGCTTTCTTT
.	TRBV29-1	few	TRBJ1-2	CSAEALHNYGYTF	TGCAGCGCCGAAGCCCTCCATAACTATGGCTACACCTTC
TRBD1	TRBV12-3/TRBV12-4	.	TRBJ2-1	CASGNRGLLSGAYNEQFF	TGTGCCAGCGGGAACAGGGGGCTTTTGAGCGGGGCTTACAATGAGCAGTTCTTC
TRBD2	TRBV20-1	.	TRBJ2-3	CSARGGTSGITDTQYF	TGCAGTGCTAGAGGAGGGACTAGCGGGATCACAGATACGCAGTATTTT
TRBD2	TRBV10-3	.	TRBJ2-3	CAISDLAGDRRYAYF	TGTGCCATCAGTGACTTAGCGGGAGATCGTAGATACGCGTATTTT
TRBD2	TRBV12-3/TRBV12-4	.	TRBJ2-7	CASSNGRRYEQYF	TGTGCCAGCAGCAACGGGAGGAGGTACGAGCAGTACTTC
TRBD2	TRBV20-1	.	TRBJ2-7	CSARSLAGEVEARHNEQYF	TGCAGTGCTAGGTCCCTAGCGGGAGAAGTAGAGGCGCGCCACAATGAGCAGTACTTC
.	TRBV11-2	.	TRBJ2-2	CASSSSIGAGELFF	TGTGCCAGCAGCTCCTCGATAGGGGCCGGGGAGCTGTTTTTT
TRBD2	TRBV29-1	few	TRBJ2-1	CSVKGAGVDPYNEQFF	TGCAGCGTGAAAGGAGCGGGAGTCGACCCTTACAATGAGCAGTTCTTC
.	TRBV10-3	few	TRBJ2-7	CAISDPRPGRRSYEQYF	TGTGCCATCAGTGACCCCCGGCCAGGACGGAGGTCCTACGAGCAGTACTTC
.	TRBV15	.	TRBJ2-5	CATSRDSGGWETQYF	TGTGCCACCAGCAGAGATTCGGGGGGCTGGGAGACCCAGTACTTC
.	TRBV12-3/TRBV12-4	.	TRBJ1-1	CASLKALGTEAFF	TGTGCCAGCTTAAAGGCCCTGGGTACTGAAGCTTTCTTT
.	TRBV4-1	.	TRBJ1-2	CASSQEGEQPLGYGYTF	TGCGCCAGCAGCCAAGAAGGTGAACAACCGCTGGGCTATGGCTACACCTTC
.	TRBV10-2	.	TRBJ2-3	CASGGRTTDTQYF	TGCGCCTCCGGGGGCCGTACTACAGATACGCAGTATTTT
.	TRBV12-3/TRBV12-4	.	TRBJ2-3	CASSLAGRAPADTQYF	TGTGCCAGCAGTCTTGCTGGCAGGGCCCCCGCAGATACGCAGTATTTT
.	TRBV6-1	.	TRBJ2-1	CASSEGRVGEHEQFF	TGTGCCAGCAGTGAAGGAAGGGTAGGGGAGCATGAGCAGTTCTTC
.	TRBV5-1	few	TRBJ2-7	CASSVEGWYEQYF	TGCGCCAGCAGCGTGGAGGGTTGGTACGAGCAGTACTTC
.	TRBV20-1	few	TRBJ2-3	CSASTGVDRYAYF	TGCAGTGCTAGTACGGGAGTCGACAGATACGCGTATTTT
TRBD2	TRBV28	few	TRBJ2-3	CASSLIAGVRDTQYF	TGTGCCAGCAGTTTAATAGCGGGAGTGAGAGATACGCAGTATTTT
.	TRBV28	few	TRBJ1-4	CASSFEAGLVEKLFF	TGTGCCAGCAGTTTTGAAGCCGGCCTTGTGGAAAAACTGTTTTTT
.	TRBV4-1	.	TRBJ2-1	CASSLQLGRDEQFF	TGCGCCAGCAGCCTACAATTGGGTCGGGATGAGCAGTTCTTC
.	TRBV20-1	few	TRBJ1-2	CSARVSPYGYTF	TGCAGTGCTAGAGTATCGCCTTATGGCTACACCTTC
.	TRBV6-5	.	TRBJ2-7	CASTVADSYEQYF	TGTGCCAGCACGGTTGCAGACTCCTACGAGCAGTACTTC
.	TRBV20-1	.	TRBJ2-7	CSASLGDGSEQYF	TGCAGTGCTAGTTTGGGAGATGGCAGTGAGCAGTACTTC